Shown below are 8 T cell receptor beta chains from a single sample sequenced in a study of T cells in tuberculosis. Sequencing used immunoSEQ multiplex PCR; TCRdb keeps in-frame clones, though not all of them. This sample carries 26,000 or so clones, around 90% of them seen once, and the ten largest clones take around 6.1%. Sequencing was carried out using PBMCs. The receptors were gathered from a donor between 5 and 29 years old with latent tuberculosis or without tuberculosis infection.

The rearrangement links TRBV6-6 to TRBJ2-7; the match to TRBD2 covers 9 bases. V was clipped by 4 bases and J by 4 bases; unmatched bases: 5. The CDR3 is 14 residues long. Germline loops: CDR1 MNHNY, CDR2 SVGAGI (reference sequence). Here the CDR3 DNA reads TGTGCCAGCAGTTTTAGCGGGGGCCTTTACGAGCAGTACTTC. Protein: CASSFSGGLYEQYF.

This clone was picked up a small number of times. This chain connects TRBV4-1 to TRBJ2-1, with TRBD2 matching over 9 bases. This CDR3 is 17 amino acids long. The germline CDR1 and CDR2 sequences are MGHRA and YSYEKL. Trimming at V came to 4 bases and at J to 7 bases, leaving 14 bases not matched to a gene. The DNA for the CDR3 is TGCGCCAGCAGCCGAGGTGGACTAGCGCTCCTGGGGAATGAGCAGTTCTTC. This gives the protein CASSRGGLALLGNEQFF.

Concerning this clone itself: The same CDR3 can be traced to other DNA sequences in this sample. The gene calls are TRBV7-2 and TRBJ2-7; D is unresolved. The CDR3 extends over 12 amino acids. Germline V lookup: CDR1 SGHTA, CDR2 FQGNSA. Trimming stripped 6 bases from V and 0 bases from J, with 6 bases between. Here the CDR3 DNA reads TGTGCCAGCAGTCCCTCCTCCTACGAGCAGTACTTC. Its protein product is CASSPSSYEQYF.

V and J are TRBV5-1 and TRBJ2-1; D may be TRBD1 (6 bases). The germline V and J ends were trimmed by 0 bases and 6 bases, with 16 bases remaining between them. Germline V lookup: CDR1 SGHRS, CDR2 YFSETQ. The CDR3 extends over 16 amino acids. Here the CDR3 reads CASSLGQGRGANEQFF. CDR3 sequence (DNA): TGCGCCAGCAGCTTGGGTCAGGGCAGGGGTGCCAATGAGCAGTTCTTC.

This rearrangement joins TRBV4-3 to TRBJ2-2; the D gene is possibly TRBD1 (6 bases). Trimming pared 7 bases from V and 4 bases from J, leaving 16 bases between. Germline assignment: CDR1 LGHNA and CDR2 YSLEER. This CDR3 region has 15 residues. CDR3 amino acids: CASTPGHPPTGELFF. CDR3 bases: TGCGCCAGCACCCCGGGACATCCTCCCACCGGGGAGCTGTTTTTT.

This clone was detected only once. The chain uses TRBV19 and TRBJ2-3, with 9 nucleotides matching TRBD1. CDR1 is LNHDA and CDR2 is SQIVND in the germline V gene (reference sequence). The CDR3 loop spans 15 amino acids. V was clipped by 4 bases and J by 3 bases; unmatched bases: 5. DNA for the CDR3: TGTGCCAGTAGTACGGGACAGGGAGTAACAGATACGCAGTATTTT. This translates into CASSTGQGVTDTQYF.

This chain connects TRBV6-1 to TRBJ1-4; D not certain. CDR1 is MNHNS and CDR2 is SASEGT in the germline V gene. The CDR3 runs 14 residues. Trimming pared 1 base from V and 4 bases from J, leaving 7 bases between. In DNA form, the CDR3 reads TGTGCCAGCAGTGAAGGCCGCAGTAATGAAAAACTGTTTTTT. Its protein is CASSEGRSNEKLFF.

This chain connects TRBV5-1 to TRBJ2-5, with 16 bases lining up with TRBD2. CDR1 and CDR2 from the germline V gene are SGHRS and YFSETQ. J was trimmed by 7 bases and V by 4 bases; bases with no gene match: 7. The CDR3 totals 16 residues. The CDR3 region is CASSGTSGGAQGTQYF. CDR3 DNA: TGCGCCAGCAGCGGGACTAGCGGGGGGGCCCAGGGGACCCAGTACTTC.